A selection of T cell receptor beta chains follows, all from one sample in a study of T-cell reconstitution after alpha-beta-depleted transplantation in children. TCRdb used MiXCR to reprocess the PCR reads, holding one entry per CDR3 protein. Of 15,000 to 20,000 distinct CDR3 sequences in the sample, approximately 13% are singletons; the top ten hold under 75%. The sample consisted of PBMCs, mostly from graft donor cells, taken 180 days after TCRalphabeta/CD19-depleted stem cell transplant. Every receptor here comes from a boy under three years old who had a stem cell transplant for Wiskott-Aldrich syndrome, so the T cells may come from the graft donor. The CDR3 runs from the conserved cysteine through the conserved F or W. The D gene is left open where the match is weak. Size values are once, few and many counts, or a class for expanded clones, and some rows have none.

V	size	J	D	DNA	CDR3
TRBV5-1	few	TRBJ2-1	TRBD2	TGCGCCAGCAGCTTGCTTAGCGGGAGCTCCTACAATGAGCAGTTCTTC	CASSLLSGSSYNEQFF
TRBV10-3	NA	TRBJ2-2	NA	TGTGCCATCAGTGACTTAGGAAGGGGTGTCACCGGGGAGCTGTTTTTT	CAISDLGRGVTGELFF
TRBV3-1	NA	TRBJ2-3	TRBD1	TGTGCCAGCAGCCCTCAGGGGGAAGGTACGCAGTATTTT	CASSPQGEGTQYF
TRBV4-2	many	TRBJ2-5	TRBD2	TGTGCCAGCAGCCAAGGAGGGACTAGCGGGGATTATCAAGAGACCCAGTACTTC	CASSQGGTSGDYQETQYF
TRBV7-9	many	TRBJ2-5	NA	TGTGCCAGCAGCTTATTGGCAGCCTTGTACCAAGAGACCCAGTACTTC	CASSLLAALYQETQYF
TRBV10-2	NA	TRBJ2-1	TRBD2	TGCGCCAGCAGCTTTACAGGACTAGCGGGACCCCACAATGAGCAGTTCTTC	CASSFTGLAGPHNEQFF
TRBV11-2	many	TRBJ2-7	NA	TGTGCCAGCAGCCCAGGACCCGGCTCCCTTTCCTACGAGCAGTACTTC	CASSPGPGSLSYEQYF
TRBV21-1	many	TRBJ1-1	NA	TGTGCCAGCAGCAAAGGGCGTCGGGACCGGATAAGTGAAGCTTTCTTT	CASSKGRRDRISEAFF
TRBV30	few	TRBJ2-3	NA	TGTGCCTGGAGTTCTACCCAGGGGACGCAGTATTTT	CAWSSTQGTQYF
TRBV6-1	many	TRBJ1-6	NA	TGTGCCAGCAGTGAAGCGTTCGGGTGGGCACCCCTCCACTTT	CASSEAFGWAPLHF
TRBV20-1	few	TRBJ2-3	TRBD2	TGCAGTGCTAGCCCAACGGGGGGTTTT	CSASPTGGF
TRBV6-5	many	TRBJ1-2	TRBD1	TGTGCCAGCAGATCGGGACAGGGGAGCTATGGCTACACCTTC	CASRSGQGSYGYTF
TRBV25-1	many	TRBJ2-3	NA	TGTGCCAGCAGCCAAGACGCGTCCGATACGCAGTATTTT	CASSQDASDTQYF
TRBV5-6	few	TRBJ2-7	NA	TGTGCCAGCAGCCGCTCGCCGGGTCTTCAAGATGCCTACGAGCAGTACTTC	CASSRSPGLQDAYEQYF
TRBV5-1	NA	TRBJ2-7	TRBD2	TGCGCCAGCAGCCACCCCCCGACTAGCGGGAGTAACCGCGAGCAGTACTTC	CASSHPPTSGSNREQYF
TRBV10-2	few	TRBJ1-1	NA	TGCGCCAGCAGCTTGACAAAACAGAACACTGAAGCTTTCTTT	CASSLTKQNTEAFF
TRBV20-1	NA	TRBJ2-1	TRBD2	TGCAGTGCGTCAGCGGGAGGCGGTTACAATGAGCAGTTCTTC	CSASAGGGYNEQFF
TRBV24-1	few	TRBJ2-7	TRBD1	TGTGCCACCAGCCCAACAGGGGAGCGCGAGCAGTACTTC	CATSPTGEREQYF
TRBV20-1	many	TRBJ1-4	NA	TGCAGTGCGTCCAGGGGCTGGTCTGGTGAAAAACTGTTTTTT	CSASRGWSGEKLFF
TRBV7-9	few	TRBJ1-2	TRBD1	TGTGCCAGCAGCTTACAGGGGGCGCCGAACTATGGCTACACCTTC	CASSLQGAPNYGYTF
TRBV28	many	TRBJ2-7	NA	TGTGCCAGCAGTCCACTAGAAAGTGGCTACGAGCAGTACTTC	CASSPLESGYEQYF
TRBV5-1	NA	TRBJ1-2	TRBD1	TGCGCCAGTACGGGACAGGGGGATTATGGCTACACCTTC	CASTGQGDYGYTF
TRBV4-1	many	TRBJ1-4	NA	TGCGCCAGCAGCCATTCTATCGACAGCTTGGATGAAAAACTGTTTTTT	CASSHSIDSLDEKLFF
TRBV7-2	many	TRBJ2-7	NA	TGTGCCAGCAGCTTAGAGGCGGAGTACGAGCAGTACTTC	CASSLEAEYEQYF
TRBV20-1	many	TRBJ2-3	TRBD2	TGCAGTGCCATGATAGCGGGAGCTCAAGATACGCAGTATTTT	CSAMIAGAQDTQYF
TRBV25-1	NA	TRBJ2-7	NA	TGTGCCAGCAGGAAGGACCGCCCGGAAGGGTACGAGCAGTACTTC	CASRKDRPEGYEQYF
TRBV5-1	many	TRBJ1-3	NA	TGCGCCAGCAGCTTGGGGCCGGCCTCTGGAAACACCATATATTTT	CASSLGPASGNTIYF
TRBV7-8	NA	TRBJ1-5	NA	TGTGCCAGCAGCTTCGTAAGAGGGGCCTCTAATCAGCCCCAGCATTTT	CASSFVRGASNQPQHF
TRBV27	NA	TRBJ1-2	NA	TGTGCCAGCAGTTCCCTCGAGACAGCCTATGGCTACACCTTC	CASSSLETAYGYTF
TRBV5-1	many	TRBJ2-7	TRBD1	TGCGCCAGCAGACCGGGACAGGGAGTTTACGAGCAGTACTTC	CASRPGQGVYEQYF
TRBV7-8	NA	TRBJ1-4	NA	TGTGCCAGCAGCCCCCAAACAGGGACTGAGGAAAAACTGTTTTTT	CASSPQTGTEEKLFF
TRBV5-1	few	TRBJ1-2	NA	TGCGCCAGCAGCCTCGAAACCGGGGGTGGGAGCACCTTC	CASSLETGGGSTF
TRBV5-1	few	TRBJ2-7	TRBD1	TGCGCCAGCAGCACGGACAGGACAAGTTACGAGCAGTACTTC	CASSTDRTSYEQYF
TRBV3-1	few	TRBJ1-2	NA	TGTGCCAGCAGCCAAGGTGGGACTCTTAACTATGGCTACACCTTC	CASSQGGTLNYGYTF
TRBV7-9	many	TRBJ1-1	NA	TGTGCCAGCAGCCGCCGGGGGGACATTTTGAACACTGAAGCTTTCTTT	CASSRRGDILNTEAFF
TRBV10-2	many	TRBJ2-3	TRBD2	TGCGCCAGCACCTTGACTAGCGGGACAGATACGCAGTATTTT	CASTLTSGTDTQYF
TRBV7-9	many	TRBJ2-1	NA	TGTGCCAGCAGCCCTCTTGCGGGAACCTCCTACAATGAGCAGTTCTTC	CASSPLAGTSYNEQFF
TRBV4-1	many	TRBJ2-1	NA	TGCGCCAGCAGCCTCGTCCTATACAATGAGCAGTTCTTC	CASSLVLYNEQFF
TRBV7-9	NA	TRBJ1-3	NA	TGTGCCAGCAGCGGATACAGGAAATCTGGAAACACCATATATTTT	CASSGYRKSGNTIYF
TRBV7-9	NA	TRBJ2-1	TRBD1	TGTGCCAGCAGCTTTTCCGGGACAGCAGGCTCCTACAATGAGCAGTTCTTC	CASSFSGTAGSYNEQFF